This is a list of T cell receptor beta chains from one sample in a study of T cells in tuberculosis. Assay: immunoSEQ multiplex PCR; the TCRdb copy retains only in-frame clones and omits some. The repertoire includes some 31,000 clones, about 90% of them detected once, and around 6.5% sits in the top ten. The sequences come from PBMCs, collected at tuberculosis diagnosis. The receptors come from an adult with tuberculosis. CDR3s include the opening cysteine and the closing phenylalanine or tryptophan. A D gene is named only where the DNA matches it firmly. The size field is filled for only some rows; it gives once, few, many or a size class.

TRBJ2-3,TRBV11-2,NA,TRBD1,CASSLAGDPDRGRYF,TGTGCCAGCAGCTTAGCTGGGGATCCGGACAGGGGTCGGTATTTT
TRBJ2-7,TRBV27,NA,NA,CASSLAGGTYEQYF,TGTGCCAGCAGTTTAGCCGGCGGGACCTACGAGCAGTACTTC
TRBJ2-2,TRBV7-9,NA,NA,CASSSEVPTGELFF,TGTGCCAGCAGCTCGGAGGTCCCCACCGGGGAGCTGTTTTTT
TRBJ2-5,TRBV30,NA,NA,CAWSVFNQETQYF,TGTGCCTGGAGTGTTTTCAACCAAGAGACCCAGTACTTC
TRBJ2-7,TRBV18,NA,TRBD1,CASSGTDTYEQYF,TGTGCCAGCTCCGGGACAGATACCTACGAGCAGTACTTC
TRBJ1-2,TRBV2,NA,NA,CASSETPNYGYTF,TGTGCCAGCAGTGAAACACCTAACTATGGCTACACCTTC
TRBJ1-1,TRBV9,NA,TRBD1,CASSAGDRVNTEAFF,TGTGCCAGCAGCGCTGGGGACAGGGTGAACACTGAAGCTTTCTTT
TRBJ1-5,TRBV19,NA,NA,CASSIGGEVGQPQHF,TGTGCCAGTAGTATAGGGGGCGAGGTCGGTCAGCCCCAGCATTTT
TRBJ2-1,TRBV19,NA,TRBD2,CASSIGTSVYNEQFF,TGTGCCAGTAGTATAGGGACTAGCGTCTACAATGAGCAGTTCTTC
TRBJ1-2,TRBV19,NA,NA,CASNLGDFYYGYTF,TGTGCCAGTAACCTGGGGGACTTTTACTATGGCTACACCTTC
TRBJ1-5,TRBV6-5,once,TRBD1,CASGGQGYSNQPQHF,TGTGCCAGTGGGGGACAGGGGTATAGCAATCAGCCCCAGCATTTT
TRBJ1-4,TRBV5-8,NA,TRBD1,CASSSSKSTGAYEKLFF,TGTGCCAGCAGCTCCTCAAAATCGACAGGGGCCTATGAAAAACTGTTTTTT
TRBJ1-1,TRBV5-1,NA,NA,CASSLEGRALGNTEAFF,TGCGCCAGCAGCTTGGAGGGGAGGGCCCTTGGAAACACTGAAGCTTTCTTT
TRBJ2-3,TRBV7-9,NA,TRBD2,CASSPSGSATDTQYF,TGTGCCAGCAGTCCTAGCGGGAGCGCCACAGATACGCAGTATTTT
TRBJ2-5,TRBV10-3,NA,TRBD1,CAISITGTGETQYF,TGTGCCATCAGTATAACCGGGACAGGGGAGACCCAGTACTTC
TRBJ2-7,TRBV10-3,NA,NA,CAISGGHSYEQYF,TGTGCCATCAGTGGGGGCCACTCCTACGAGCAGTACTTC
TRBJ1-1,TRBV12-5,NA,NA,CASGLVRDTEAFF,TGTGCTAGTGGTTTGGTACGGGACACTGAAGCTTTCTTT
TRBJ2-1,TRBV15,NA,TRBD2,CATKGTSGRSEQFF,TGTGCCACCAAAGGGACTAGCGGGAGAAGTGAGCAGTTCTTC
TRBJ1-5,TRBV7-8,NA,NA,CASSLGTHNQPQHF,TGTGCCAGCAGCTTGGGGACACACAATCAGCCCCAGCATTTT
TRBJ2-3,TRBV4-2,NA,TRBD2,CASSQGDGRARDTQYF,TGTGCCAGCAGCCAAGGAGACGGGAGGGCCAGAGATACGCAGTATTTT
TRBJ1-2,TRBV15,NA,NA,CATSRGGYNAGYTF,TGTGCCACCAGCAGAGGAGGTTACAATGCGGGCTACACCTTC
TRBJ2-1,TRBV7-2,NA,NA,CASSQGWDGSYNEQFF,TGTGCCAGCAGCCAGGGGTGGGACGGCTCCTACAATGAGCAGTTCTTC
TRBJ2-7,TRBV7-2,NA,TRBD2,CASSPVTSASNEQYF,TGTGCCAGCAGTCCTGTGACTAGCGCTAGTAACGAGCAGTACTTC
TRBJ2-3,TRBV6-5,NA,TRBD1,CAARRGTGRGDTQYF,TGTGCCGCACGCCGTGGGACAGGGAGAGGAGATACGCAGTATTTT
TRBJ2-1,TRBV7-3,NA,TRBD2,CASSLKDGRANEQFF,TGTGCCAGCAGCTTAAAAGACGGGAGGGCCAATGAGCAGTTCTTC
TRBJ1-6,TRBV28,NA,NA,CASEGWYNSPLHF,TGTGCCAGCGAGGGTTGGTATAATTCACCCCTCCACTTT
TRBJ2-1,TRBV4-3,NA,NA,CASSQEGTSSYNEQFF,TGCGCCAGCAGCCAAGAGGGTACTAGCTCCTACAATGAGCAGTTCTTC
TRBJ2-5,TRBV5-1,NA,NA,CASSSRMETQYF,TGCGCCAGCAGCTCCCGTATGGAGACCCAGTACTTC
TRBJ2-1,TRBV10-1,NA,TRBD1,CASSRQGATREQFF,TGCGCCAGCAGTCGACAGGGGGCGACCCGTGAGCAGTTCTTC
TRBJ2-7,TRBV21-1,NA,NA,CASSRLAGGAYEQYF,TGTGCCAGCAGCAGACTAGCGGGGGGGGCCTACGAGCAGTACTTC
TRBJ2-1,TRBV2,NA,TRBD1,CAGRQGSSQYNEQFF,TGTGCCGGACGACAGGGATCCTCACAGTACAATGAGCAGTTCTTC
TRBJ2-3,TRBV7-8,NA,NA,CASSLVGVGDTQYF,TGTGCCAGCAGCTTAGTAGGGGTCGGAGATACGCAGTATTTT
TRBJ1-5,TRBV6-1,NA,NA,CASKQPNQPQHF,TGTGCCAGCAAACAGCCGAATCAGCCCCAGCATTTT
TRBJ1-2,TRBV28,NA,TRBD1,CASSLSQGGDGYTF,TGTGCCAGCAGTTTGTCACAGGGGGGTGATGGCTACACCTTC
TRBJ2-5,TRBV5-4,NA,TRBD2,CASSLALAEGETQYF,TGTGCCAGCAGCTTGGCCCTAGCGGAGGGGGAGACCCAGTACTTC
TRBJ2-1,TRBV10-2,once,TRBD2,CASSEAGGGLSYNEQFF,TGCGCCAGCAGTGAAGCGGGAGGGGGACTCTCCTACAATGAGCAGTTCTTC
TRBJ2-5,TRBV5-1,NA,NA,CASSLDRRRETQYF,TGCGCCAGCAGCTTGGATCGGAGGAGGGAGACCCAGTACTTC
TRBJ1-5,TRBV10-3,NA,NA,CAIGDWNQPQHF,TGTGCCATCGGGGACTGGAATCAGCCCCAGCATTTT
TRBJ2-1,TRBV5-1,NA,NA,CASSFDYGGEQFF,TGCGCCAGCAGCTTTGATTACGGAGGCGAGCAGTTCTTC
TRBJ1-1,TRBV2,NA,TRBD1,CASSLQGANTEAFF,TGTGCCAGCAGTTTACAGGGGGCAAACACTGAAGCTTTCTTT
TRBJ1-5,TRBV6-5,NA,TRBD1,CASSYTGENNQPQHF,TGTGCCAGCAGTTACACAGGGGAGAACAATCAGCCCCAGCATTTT
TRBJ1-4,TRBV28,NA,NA,CASTYGVHEKLFF,TGTGCCAGCACCTACGGGGTGCATGAAAAACTGTTTTTT
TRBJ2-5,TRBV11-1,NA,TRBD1,CASRWGQGKETQYF,TGTGCCAGCAGATGGGGACAGGGAAAAGAGACCCAGTACTTC
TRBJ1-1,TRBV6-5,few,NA,CASSYGAYGNTEAFF,TGTGCCAGCAGTTACGGGGCATATGGGAACACTGAAGCTTTCTTT
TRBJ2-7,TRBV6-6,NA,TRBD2,CASCSGKGEQYF,TGTGCCAGCTGTAGCGGGAAAGGCGAGCAGTACTTC
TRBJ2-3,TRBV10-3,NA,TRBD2,CAISGGSGGASTDTQYF,TGTGCCATCAGTGGAGGTAGCGGGGGAGCTAGCACAGATACGCAGTATTTT
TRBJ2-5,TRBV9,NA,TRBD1,CASSVVGTAIETQYF,TGTGCCAGCAGCGTAGTGGGGACAGCCATTGAGACCCAGTACTTC
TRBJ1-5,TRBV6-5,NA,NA,CASSPAQGHQPQHF,TGTGCCAGCAGTCCGGCCCAGGGCCATCAGCCCCAGCATTTT
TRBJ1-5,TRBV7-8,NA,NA,CASSLPNQPQHF,TGTGCCAGCAGCCTCCCGAATCAGCCCCAGCATTTT
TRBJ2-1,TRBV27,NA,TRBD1,CASSFGTGAFSDEQFF,TGTGCCAGCAGTTTTGGGACAGGGGCCTTTAGCGATGAGCAGTTCTTC
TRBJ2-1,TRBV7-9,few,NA,CASSLAQMKPSYNEQFF,TGTGCCAGCAGCTTAGCGCAGATGAAACCGTCCTACAATGAGCAGTTCTTC
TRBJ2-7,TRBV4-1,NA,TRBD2,CASSQRAGGGIYEQYF,TGCGCCAGCAGCCAACGAGCGGGGGGCGGGATCTACGAGCAGTACTTC
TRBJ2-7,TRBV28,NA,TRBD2,CASSLSAGANEQYF,TGTGCCAGCAGTTTATCGGCGGGAGCCAACGAGCAGTACTTC
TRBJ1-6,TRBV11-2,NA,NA,CASSPAGFGSPLHF,TGTGCCAGCAGCCCGGCAGGGTTCGGGTCACCCCTCCACTTT
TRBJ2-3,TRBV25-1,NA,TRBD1,CASSDPSTGSTDTQYF,TGTGCCAGCAGTGACCCTTCGACAGGGAGCACAGATACGCAGTATTTT